One and the same sample provided the 14 T cell receptor beta chains below, sequenced in a study of T cell responses to AZD1222 COVID-19 vaccine. Assay: immunoSEQ multiplex PCR; the TCRdb copy retains only in-frame clones and omits some. Here the sample spans 150,000 to 200,000 clones, more than 80% being singletons. The sample here was peripheral blood, taken on day 0 of AZD1222 vaccination. The receptors derive from an adult in good health.

J is TRBJ2-2 and V is TRBV7-9; D gene unclear. The CDR3 runs 13 residues. Germline CDR1 is SEHNR and CDR2 is FQNEAQ (reference sequence). The V end lost 5 bases, the J end lost 6 bases, and 10 bases lay between the germline ends. The CDR3 sequence: CASSTLGPGELFF. CDR3 coding DNA: TGTGCCAGCAGCACACTCGGCCCCGGGGAGCTGTTTTTT.

The chain carries TRBV4-1 and TRBJ1-1; D unresolved. Germline loops: CDR1 MGHRA, CDR2 YSYEKL. This CDR3 has 15 amino acids. The V end was cut by 0 bases, the J end by 1 base, with 9 bases between. The chain's CDR3 is CASSQEGRWNTEAFF. The CDR3 DNA reads TGCGCCAGCAGCCAAGAGGGCCGGTGGAACACTGAAGCTTTCTTT.

This rearrangement joins TRBV4-1 to TRBJ1-6, with 7 bases identical to TRBD1. This CDR3 comprises 16 residues. Germline V gene sequence: CDR1 MGHRA, CDR2 YSYEKL. V shed 0 bases and J 6 bases; nucleotides not matched to a gene: 5. As DNA, the CDR3 is TGCGCCAGCAGCCAAGAGTACAGGGGCTTTAATTCACCCCTCCACTTT. The encoded protein is CASSQEYRGFNSPLHF.

The J gene is TRBJ1-3, the V gene TRBV28; maybe TRBD1 (5 bases). With 0 bases removed from V and 4 bases from J, the gap between germline ends came to 10 bases. CDR1 and CDR2 from the germline V gene are MDHEN and SYDVKM. This CDR3 is 15 amino acids long. CDR3 bases: TGTGCCAGCAGTTTATGGGGACTGCCCGGAAACACCATATATTTT. It translates to CASSLWGLPGNTIYF. Complete variable domain (other parts from reference TRBV28 and TRBJ1-3): DVKVTQSSRYLVKRTGEKVFLECVQDMDHENMFWYRQDPGLGLRLIYFSYDVKMKEKGDIPEGYSVSREKKERFSLILESASTNQTSMYLCASSLWGLPGNTIYFGEGSWLTVV.

V is TRBV30 and J is TRBJ2-5; 8 bases align to TRBD2. CDR1 is GTSNPN, CDR2 SVGIG, per germline (reference sequence). Trimming cost V 5 bases and J 5 bases; bases outside gene matches: 4. This CDR3 is 12 amino acids long. The CDR3 sequence is CAWAGGGETQYF. The CDR3 region has the DNA TGTGCCTGGGCGGGAGGCGGGGAGACCCAGTACTTC.

This sequence joins TRBV5-1 and TRBJ2-7; D not certain. Between the trimmed V and J ends, which lost 3 bases and 2 bases, there was a span of 12 bases. The CDR3 is made up of 14 amino acids. Per germline, CDR1 SGHRS and CDR2 YFSETQ. The CDR3 sequence: CASSSAVPTYEQYF. The CDR3 DNA reads as TGCGCCAGCAGCTCGGCAGTACCTACCTACGAGCAGTACTTC.

V usage is TRBV5-4 and J usage is TRBJ2-7; 8 nucleotides align to TRBD2. Germline V gene sequence: CDR1 SGHNT, CDR2 YYREEE (reference sequence). V was clipped by 1 base and J by 3 bases; unmatched bases: 9. CDR3 length: 16 residues. The CDR3 here is CASSLLMGLVDYEQYF. As DNA, the CDR3 is TGTGCCAGCAGCTTGTTAATGGGACTAGTAGACTACGAGCAGTACTTC.

The chain combines TRBV18 with TRBJ1-5; no clear D. CDR3 length: 13 amino acids. CDR1 is KGHSH, CDR2 LQKENI, per germline. V lost 4 bases and J lost 5, with 9 bases in between. DNA for the CDR3: TGTGCCAGCTCACAAGGCCGCGATCAGCCCCAGCATTTT. Residues: CASSQGRDQPQHF.

This clone was observed a single time. The chain couples TRBV6-5 to TRBJ1-5; D remains unclear. The V end was cut by 6 bases, the J end by 3 bases, with 9 bases between. Per germline, CDR1 MNHEY and CDR2 SVGAGI. This CDR3 contains 13 residues. CDR3 nucleotide sequence: TGTGCCAGCAGCCTTAACGACAATCAGCCCCAGCATTTT. It encodes CASSLNDNQPQHF.

This chain links TRBV11-2 with TRBJ2-5, with D hard to call. The germline V gene encodes CDR1 SGHAT and CDR2 FQNNGV. The ends were cut back, 0 bases at V and 10 bases at J, with 12 bases in the middle. The CDR3 consists of 13 residues. The CDR3 DNA reads as TGTGCCAGCAGCTTAGATGGACCCGTATACCAGTACTTC. Its protein is CASSLDGPVYQYF.

V usage is TRBV5-1 and J usage is TRBJ2-7; 8 nucleotides agree with TRBD2. V lost 4 bases and J lost 1; bases outside the gene matches: 7. Germline CDR1 reads SGHRS; CDR2 reads YFSETQ. This CDR3 is built from 15 residues. The CDR3 here is CASSAGLADSYEQYF. In DNA, the CDR3 is TGCGCCAGCAGCGCCGGACTAGCAGATTCCTACGAGCAGTACTTC.

J is TRBJ2-7 and V is TRBV18; no definite D call. The CDR3 is 15 residues long. CDR1 and CDR2 (germline): KGHSH, LQKENI. Trimming cost V 3 bases and J 3 bases, with 15 bases left between them. CDR3 loop: CASSPRDQEHYEQYF. DNA for the CDR3: TGTGCCAGCTCACCTAGAGACCAAGAACACTACGAGCAGTACTTC.

The chain recombines TRBV19 with TRBJ1-1; D gene uncertain. V dropped 3 bases and J dropped 4 bases, with 12 bases sitting between them. Germline CDR1 and CDR2: LNHDA and SQIVND (reference sequence). This CDR3 is built from 14 residues. CDR3 sequence reads: CASSMNLGSTEAFF. The CDR3, as DNA: TGTGCCAGTAGTATGAATCTGGGTAGCACTGAAGCTTTCTTT.

V gene TRBV3-1 (or the pseudogene TRBV3-2) combines with J gene TRBJ1-3; 8 bases agree with TRBD1. J lost 1 base, V lost 4 bases, and 6 bases had no gene match. Germline CDR1 LGHDT, CDR2 YNNKEL (reference sequence). The CDR3 has 16 amino acids. DNA of the CDR3: TGTGCCAGCAGCCCGCGGACAGGGAAGTCTGGAAACACCATATATTTT. Amino acid sequence: CASSPRTGKSGNTIYF.